Shown below are 24 T cell receptor beta chains from a single sample sequenced in a study of blood T cell repertoires in COVID-19. Libraries were prepared by immunoSEQ multiplex PCR; TCRdb keeps only in-frame clonotypes and omits some of them. The repertoire has more than 150,000 clones, roughly four fifths of them found once; the top ten carry roughly 12%. Sequenced input: peripheral blood. Source of these receptors: a woman older than 75 with COVID-19, enrolled during active disease.

The chain carries TRBV29-1 and TRBJ1-1, with D maybe TRBD1 (5 bases). V was shortened by 5 bases and J by 4 bases, with 14 bases between the two germline ends. Germline V lookup: CDR1 SQVTM, CDR2 ANQGSEA. CDR3 length equals 13 residues. In DNA, the CDR3 is TGCAGCGTTCGGTTAGGGGCAGGCACTGAAGCTTTCTTT. Translation: CSVRLGAGTEAFF.

The gene calls are TRBV20-1 and TRBJ2-5, with 7 nucleotides matching TRBD2. The V segment lost 3 bases and the J segment 5 bases; nucleotides outside the gene matches: 12. Germline V gives CDR1 DFQATT, CDR2 SNEGSKA (reference sequence). This CDR3 region has 15 residues. CDR3 sequence reads: CSASRMTGGRETQYF. The CDR3 coding sequence is TGCAGTGCTAGTAGAATGACGGGGGGTCGGGAGACCCAGTACTTC.

The CDR3 bases are TGCGCCAGCAGCCCGGGGGGGACAAACTCCTACGAGCAGTACTTC. Amino acids: CASSPGGTNSYEQYF. This chain uses TRBV5-1 with TRBJ2-7, with 8 nucleotides matching TRBD2. Unmatched junction bases numbered 6, after V lost 4 bases and J lost 0 bases. CDR3 length: 15 residues. In germline, CDR1 is SGHRS, CDR2 YFSETQ.

This chain links TRBV11-2 with TRBJ1-5; maybe TRBD1 (5 bases). Germline V gene lookup returns CDR1 SGHAT and CDR2 FQNNGV. Trimming stripped 5 bases from V and 7 bases from J, with 12 bases between. CDR3 length: 13 amino acids. Here the CDR3 reads CASSLGGDQPQHF. CDR3 nucleotide sequence: TGTGCCAGCAGCCTCGGGGGAGACCAGCCCCAGCATTTT.

The chain recombines TRBV2 with TRBJ2-7; D unresolved. Trimming took 3 bases from V and 1 from J, leaving 13 bases between them. Germline CDR1 SNHLY, CDR2 FYNNEI. The length of the CDR3 is 15 residues. CDR3 protein: CASSELLNLSYEQYF. The CDR3 DNA is TGTGCCAGCAGTGAGTTGTTAAATCTGTCCTACGAGCAGTACTTC.

This rearrangement joins TRBV28 to TRBJ1-6, with 7 bases identical to TRBD1. The CDR3 spans 17 residues. Looked up from germline, CDR1 is MDHEN and CDR2 is SYDVKM. The V and J ends lost 3 bases and 9 bases, in that order; junction bases with no gene match: 14. The CDR3 bases are TGTGCCAGCAGTTTTCCCGCGACAGGGATGACCAGTTCACCCCTCCACTTT. Its translation: CASSFPATGMTSSPLHF.

The rearrangement links TRBV7-6 to TRBJ2-1; TRBD2 matches 7 bases. In germline, CDR1 is SGHVS, CDR2 FNYEAQ. The length of the CDR3 is 15 residues. V shed 1 base and J 6 bases; nucleotides not matched to a gene: 6. CDR3 protein: CASSLVGGSPNEQFF. The CDR3 DNA sequence: TGTGCCAGCAGCTTAGTCGGCGGGAGTCCCAATGAGCAGTTCTTC.

The CDR3 sequence is CASSKGLAGNSYNEQFF. CDR3 bases: TGTGCCAGCAGCAAGGGACTAGCGGGGAACTCCTACAATGAGCAGTTCTTC. J is TRBJ2-1 and V is TRBV5-4, with 13 bases that match TRBD2. Germline trimming cut 4 bases from V and 0 bases from J; bases unmatched to any gene: 4. The CDR3 runs to 17 residues. The V gene's germline CDR1 is SGHNT and CDR2 YYREEE (reference sequence). The full variable domain, rest sourced from reference TRBV5-4 and TRBJ2-1, is ETGVTQSPTHLIKTRGQQVTLRCSSQSGHNTVSWYQQALGQGPQFIFQYYREEENGRGNFPPRFSGLQFPNYSSELNVNALELDDSALYLCASSKGLAGNSYNEQFFGPGTRLTVL.

The chain is built from TRBV12-3 or TRBV12-4 and TRBJ1-2; D gene unclear. The CDR3 totals 13 residues. V was shortened by 5 bases and J by 0 bases, with 7 bases between the two germline ends. The chain's CDR3 is CASSRLANYGYTF. DNA of the CDR3: TGTGCCAGCAGTCGACTAGCTAACTATGGCTACACCTTC.

The CDR3 sequence is CASSSFRRDNSPLHF. In DNA form, the CDR3 reads TGTGCCAGCAGCTCCTTCAGGAGGGACAATTCACCCCTCCACTTT. The chain carries TRBV7-2 and TRBJ1-6; D may be TRBD1 (5 bases). The ends were cut back, 4 bases at V and 7 bases at J, with 14 bases in the middle. Germline-derived CDR1 and CDR2 are SGHTA and FQGNSA. The CDR3 covers 15 residues.

CDR3 residues: CASSPISDRGLYEQYF. In nucleotides, the CDR3 is TGTGCCAGCAGCCCCATCTCGGACAGGGGACTGTACGAGCAGTACTTC. The rearrangement joins TRBV28 to TRBJ2-7; 9 bases line up with TRBD1. CDR3 size: 16 residues. Germline CDR1 is MDHEN and CDR2 is SYDVKM. Losses at the gene ends were 6 bases for V and 4 bases for J; bases not matched to a gene: 13.

The chain is built from TRBV3-1 (or the pseudogene TRBV3-2) and TRBJ1-6; TRBD1 might be the D (6 bases). Germline CDR1 is LGHDT and CDR2 is YNNKEL (reference sequence). The CDR3 is 15 amino acids. The germline V and J ends were trimmed by 6 bases and 2 bases, with 11 bases remaining between them. The CDR3 spells CASRQGAAYNSPLHF. The CDR3 DNA sequence: TGTGCCAGCAGACAGGGTGCTGCCTATAATTCACCCCTCCACTTT.

The CDR3 DNA sequence: TGTGCCAGCAGCCCATTCGGGAGGGGAGGCTCCTACAATGAGCAGTTCTTC. Translation gives CASSPFGRGGSYNEQFF. V usage is TRBV7-2 and J usage is TRBJ2-1; the match to TRBD2 covers 8 bases. Looked up from germline, CDR1 is SGHTA and CDR2 is FQGNSA. V shed 5 bases and J 0 bases; nucleotides not matched to a gene: 9. This CDR3 is built from 17 residues.

This clone has a single count. This chain uses TRBV24-1 with TRBJ2-3, with D hard to call. This CDR3 region has 15 residues. V gave up 1 base and J gave up 0 bases, with 7 bases separating them. Germline CDR1 and CDR2: KGHDR and SFDVKD. The CDR3 DNA is TGTGCCACCAGTGATTTTCGGTCTAGCACAGATACGCAGTATTTT. This sequence encodes CATSDFRSSTDTQYF.

The V gene is TRBV11-3, the J gene TRBJ2-1; TRBD2 agrees at 7 bases. Germline CDR1 and CDR2: SGHNT and YENEEA. The CDR3 covers 17 residues. Trimming at V came to 0 bases and at J to 3 bases, leaving 8 bases not matched to a gene. CDR3 sequence (DNA): TGTGCCAGCAGCTTAGATTATGCTAGCGGAGGCTACAATGAGCAGTTCTTC. It codes for CASSLDYASGGYNEQFF. The full variable domain, its missing parts supplied by reference TRBV11-3 and TRBJ2-1, is EAGVVQSPRYKIIEKKQPVAFWCNPISGHNTLYWYLQNLGQGPELLIRYENEEAVDDSQLPKDRFSAERLKGVDSTLKIQPAELGDSAVYLCASSLDYASGGYNEQFFGPGTRLTVL.

This chain joins TRBV7-2 and TRBJ2-3, with TRBD1 matching over 8 bases. Trimming at V came to 5 bases and at J to 8 bases, leaving 3 bases not matched to a gene. Per germline, CDR1 SGHTA and CDR2 FQGNSA. The CDR3 runs to 12 residues. The CDR3 nucleotides read TGTGCCAGCAGCCCCGACAGGGGTACGCAGTATTTT. It specifies CASSPDRGTQYF.

The J gene is TRBJ1-5, the V gene TRBV7-2; D perhaps matches TRBD1 (5 bases). Per the germline V gene, CDR1 is SGHTA and CDR2 is FQGNSA. The length of the CDR3 is 14 residues. V gave up 3 bases and J gave up 4 bases, with 10 bases separating them. CDR3 DNA sequence: TGTGCCAGCAGCTTCCCCCAGGGAAATCAGCCCCAGCATTTT. Translated, it gives CASSFPQGNQPQHF.

Comments on this clone: The germline gene is not matched at one end of the junction; a read error may be the cause. This CDR3 is CSVEDPGERDF. The CDR3 nucleotides are TGCAGCGTTGAAGATCCTGGGGAGAGGGATTTT. This chain joins TRBV29-1 and TRBJ1-3; D uncertain. Germline CDR1 SQVTM, CDR2 ANQGSEA. The CDR3 consists of 11 residues.

The J gene is TRBJ2-7, the V gene TRBV19; 7 nucleotides line up with TRBD1. This CDR3 has 13 amino acids. Trimming took 6 bases from V and 3 from J; bases not matched to a gene: 5. Germline-derived CDR1 and CDR2 are LNHDA and SQIVND (reference sequence). DNA for the CDR3: TGTGCCAGTAGGAGCAGGGGGAGCTACGAGCAGTACTTC. Protein sequence: CASRSRGSYEQYF.

This chain uses TRBV2 with TRBJ2-2; a possible D gene is TRBD2 (6 bases). CDR3 length: 11 residues. V was clipped by 8 bases and J by 13 bases, with 14 bases between them. Per the germline V gene, CDR1 is SNHLY and CDR2 is FYNNEI. For the CDR3, the DNA is TGTGCCAGCGGGACTTCTCGGGGGCTGTTTTTT. It translates to CASGTSRGLFF.

CDR3 sequence reads: CASSSGNSYEQYF. The CDR3 coding sequence is TGTGCCAGCAGTAGCGGGAACTCCTACGAGCAGTACTTC. The J gene is TRBJ2-7, the V gene TRBV2; 7 bases map to TRBD2. Germline V gene lookup returns CDR1 SNHLY and CDR2 FYNNEI. There are 13 residues in the CDR3. V was pared by 5 bases and J by 0 bases, with 1 base of the junction left unmatched.

This clone was detected a few times. The chain uses TRBV27 and TRBJ1-1; 8 nucleotides agree with TRBD1. CDR3 length: 13 residues. The V gene end was trimmed by 7 bases and the J gene end by 5 bases; junction bases not matched to a gene: 6. The germline V gene has CDR1 MNHEY and CDR2 SMNVEV (reference sequence). The CDR3 DNA reads as TGTGCCAGCAAACTCACAGGGGGGACTGAAGCTTTCTTT. Residues: CASKLTGGTEAFF.

The chain has TRBV10-3 and TRBJ1-6, with no clear D. Trimming pared 2 bases from V and 0 bases from J, leaving 14 bases between. Per the germline V gene, CDR1 is ENHRY and CDR2 is SYGVKD. This CDR3 contains 18 residues. CDR3 sequence: CAISEAPPGSSYNSPLHF. In nucleotides, the CDR3 is TGTGCCATCAGTGAGGCCCCTCCGGGGAGCTCCTATAATTCACCCCTCCACTTT.

The chain couples TRBV7-9 to TRBJ2-7; a possible D gene is TRBD1 (5 bases). Germline CDR1 and CDR2: SEHNR and FQNEAQ (reference sequence). The CDR3 runs to 13 residues. The ends were cut back, 2 bases at V and 4 bases at J, with 9 bases in the middle. The DNA for the CDR3 is TGTGCCAGCAGCTTACTGCAGGGATACGAGCAGTACTTC. As protein: CASSLLQGYEQYF.